The T cell receptor (beta chain) under discussion was sequenced for a study of monozygotic twins with inflammatory bowel disease. Reanalyzing the 5' RACE reads, TCRdb keeps one entry per CDR3 protein, without DNA. The sample totals about 160,000 distinct CDR3 sequences. This CDR3 is 13 amino acids long. The source material was blood. This rearrangement joins TRBV12-3 or TRBV12-4 to TRBJ1-4; lacking DNA, the TRBD1 call made by TCRdb goes unchecked. The sequence came from a human donor with ulcerative colitis or Crohn's disease, or a healthy co-twin of an affected twin (not recorded which). CDR3 loop: CASRVGAGEKLFF.